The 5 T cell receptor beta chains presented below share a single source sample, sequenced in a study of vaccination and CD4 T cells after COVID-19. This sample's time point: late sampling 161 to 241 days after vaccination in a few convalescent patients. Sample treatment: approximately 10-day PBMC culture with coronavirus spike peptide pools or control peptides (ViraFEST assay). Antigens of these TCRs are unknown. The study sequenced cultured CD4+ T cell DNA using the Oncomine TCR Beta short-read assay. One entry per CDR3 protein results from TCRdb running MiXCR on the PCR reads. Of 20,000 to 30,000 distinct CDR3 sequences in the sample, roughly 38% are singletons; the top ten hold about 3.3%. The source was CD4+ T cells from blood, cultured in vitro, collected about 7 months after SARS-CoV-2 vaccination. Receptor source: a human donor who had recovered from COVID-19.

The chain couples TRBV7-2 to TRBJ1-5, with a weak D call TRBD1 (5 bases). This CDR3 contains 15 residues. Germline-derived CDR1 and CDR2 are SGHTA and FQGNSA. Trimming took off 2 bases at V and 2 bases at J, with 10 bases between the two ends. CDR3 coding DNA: TGTGCCAGCAGCTTATGGACATCAGGCAATCAGCCCCAGCATTTT. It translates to CASSLWTSGNQPQHF.

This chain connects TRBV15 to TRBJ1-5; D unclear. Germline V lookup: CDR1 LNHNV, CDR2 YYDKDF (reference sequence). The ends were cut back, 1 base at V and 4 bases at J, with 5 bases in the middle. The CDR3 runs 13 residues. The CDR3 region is CATSRVSNQPQHF. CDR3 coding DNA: TGTGCCACCAGCAGAGTCAGTAATCAGCCCCAGCATTTT.

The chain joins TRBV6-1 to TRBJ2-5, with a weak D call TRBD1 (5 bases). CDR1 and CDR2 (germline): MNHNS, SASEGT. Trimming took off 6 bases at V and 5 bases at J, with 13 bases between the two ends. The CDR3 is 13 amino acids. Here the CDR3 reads CASSLGVGETQYF. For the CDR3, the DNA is TGTGCCAGCAGCCTAGGGGTTGGGGAGACCCAGTACTTC.

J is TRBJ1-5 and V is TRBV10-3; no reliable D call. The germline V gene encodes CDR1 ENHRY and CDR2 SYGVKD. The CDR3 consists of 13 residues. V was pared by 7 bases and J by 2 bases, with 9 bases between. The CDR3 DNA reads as TGTGCCATCAAGGCGGGAGGCAATCAGCCCCAGCATTTT. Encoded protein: CAIKAGGNQPQHF.

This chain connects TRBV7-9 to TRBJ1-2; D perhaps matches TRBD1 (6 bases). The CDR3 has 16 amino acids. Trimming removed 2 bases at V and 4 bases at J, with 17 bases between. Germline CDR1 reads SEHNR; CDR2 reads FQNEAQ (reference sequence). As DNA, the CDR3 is TGTGCCAGCAGCTTAAGTCAGGGGAGTATACCCTATGGCTACACCTTC. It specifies CASSLSQGSIPYGYTF.